This T cell receptor (beta chain) emerged from a study of early T cells in non-severe SARS-CoV-2 infection. Looking at the study overall: The sequenced material was bulk RNA from unsorted whole blood, and its chains were unpaired.

MiXCR, applied by TCRdb to the 5' RACE reads, yields one record per CDR3 protein. Seen here are just under 65,000 distinct CDR3 sequences, 10% to 12% observed once, and the top ten hold 2.9%. J was trimmed by 7 bases and V by 3 bases; bases with no gene match: 2. This CDR3 contains 12 residues. This TCR derives from an adult who was a healthcare worker with PCR-confirmed SARS-CoV-2 infection or an uninfected control (not recorded which). V is TRBV12-3 or TRBV12-4 and J is TRBJ1-2, with 7 bases that match TRBD1. The sequences come from whole blood, collected at baseline. CDR3 nucleotide sequence: TGTGCCAGCAGTTTCGGACAGGTTGGCTACACCTTC. This sequence encodes CASSFGQVGYTF.